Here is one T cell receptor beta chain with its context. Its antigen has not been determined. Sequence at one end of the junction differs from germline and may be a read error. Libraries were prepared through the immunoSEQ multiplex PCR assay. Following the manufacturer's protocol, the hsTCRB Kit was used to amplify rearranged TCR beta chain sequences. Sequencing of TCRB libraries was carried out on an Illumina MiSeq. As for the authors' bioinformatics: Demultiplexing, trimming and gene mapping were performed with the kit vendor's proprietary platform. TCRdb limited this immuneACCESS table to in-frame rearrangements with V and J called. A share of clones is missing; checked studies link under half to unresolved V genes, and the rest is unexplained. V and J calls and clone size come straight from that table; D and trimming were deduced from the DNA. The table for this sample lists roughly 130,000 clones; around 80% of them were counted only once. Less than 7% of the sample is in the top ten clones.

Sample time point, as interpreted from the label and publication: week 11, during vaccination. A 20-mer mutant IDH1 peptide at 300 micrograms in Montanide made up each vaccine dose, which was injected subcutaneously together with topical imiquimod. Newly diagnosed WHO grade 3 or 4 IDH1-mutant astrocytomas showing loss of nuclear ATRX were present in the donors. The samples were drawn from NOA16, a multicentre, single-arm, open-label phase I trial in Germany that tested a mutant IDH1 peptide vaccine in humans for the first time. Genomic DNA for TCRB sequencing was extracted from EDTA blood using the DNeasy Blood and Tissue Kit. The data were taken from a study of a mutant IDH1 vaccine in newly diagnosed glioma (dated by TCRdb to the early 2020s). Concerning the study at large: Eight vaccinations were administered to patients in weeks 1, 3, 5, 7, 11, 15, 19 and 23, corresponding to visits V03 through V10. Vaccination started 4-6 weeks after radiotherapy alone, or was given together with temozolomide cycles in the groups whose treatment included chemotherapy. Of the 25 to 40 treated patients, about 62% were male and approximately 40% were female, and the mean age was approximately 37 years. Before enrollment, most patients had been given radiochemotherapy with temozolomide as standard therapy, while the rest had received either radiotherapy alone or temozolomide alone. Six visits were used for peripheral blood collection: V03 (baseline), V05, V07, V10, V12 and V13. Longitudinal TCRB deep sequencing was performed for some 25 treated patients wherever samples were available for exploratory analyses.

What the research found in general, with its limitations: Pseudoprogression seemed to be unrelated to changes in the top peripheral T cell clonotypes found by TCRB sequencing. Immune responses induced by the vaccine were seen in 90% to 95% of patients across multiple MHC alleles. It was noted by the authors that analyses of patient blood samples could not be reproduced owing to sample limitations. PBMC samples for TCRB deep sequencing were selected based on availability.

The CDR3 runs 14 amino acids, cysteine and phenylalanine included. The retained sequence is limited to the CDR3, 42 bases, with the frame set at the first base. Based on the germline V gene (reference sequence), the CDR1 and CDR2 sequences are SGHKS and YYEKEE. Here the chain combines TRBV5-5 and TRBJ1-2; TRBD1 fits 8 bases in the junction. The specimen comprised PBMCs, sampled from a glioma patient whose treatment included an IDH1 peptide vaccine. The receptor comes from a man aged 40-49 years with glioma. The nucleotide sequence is TGCGCCAGCAGCCAGCGACAGGGGAACTATGGCTACACCTTC. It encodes CASSQRQGNYGYTF.